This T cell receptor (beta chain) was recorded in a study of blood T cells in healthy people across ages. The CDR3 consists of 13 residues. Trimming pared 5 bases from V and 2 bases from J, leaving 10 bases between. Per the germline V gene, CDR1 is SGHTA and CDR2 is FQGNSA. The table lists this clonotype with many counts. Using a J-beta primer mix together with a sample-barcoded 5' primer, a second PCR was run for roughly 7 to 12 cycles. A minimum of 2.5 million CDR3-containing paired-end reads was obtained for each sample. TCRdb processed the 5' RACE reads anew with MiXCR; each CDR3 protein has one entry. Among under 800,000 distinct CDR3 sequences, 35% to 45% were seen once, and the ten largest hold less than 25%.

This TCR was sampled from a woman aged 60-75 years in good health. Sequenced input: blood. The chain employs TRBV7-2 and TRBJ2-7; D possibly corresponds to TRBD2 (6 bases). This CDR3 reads CASSPGTPYEQYF. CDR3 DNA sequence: TGTGCCAGCAGCCCTGGGACTCCCTACGAGCAGTACTTC.